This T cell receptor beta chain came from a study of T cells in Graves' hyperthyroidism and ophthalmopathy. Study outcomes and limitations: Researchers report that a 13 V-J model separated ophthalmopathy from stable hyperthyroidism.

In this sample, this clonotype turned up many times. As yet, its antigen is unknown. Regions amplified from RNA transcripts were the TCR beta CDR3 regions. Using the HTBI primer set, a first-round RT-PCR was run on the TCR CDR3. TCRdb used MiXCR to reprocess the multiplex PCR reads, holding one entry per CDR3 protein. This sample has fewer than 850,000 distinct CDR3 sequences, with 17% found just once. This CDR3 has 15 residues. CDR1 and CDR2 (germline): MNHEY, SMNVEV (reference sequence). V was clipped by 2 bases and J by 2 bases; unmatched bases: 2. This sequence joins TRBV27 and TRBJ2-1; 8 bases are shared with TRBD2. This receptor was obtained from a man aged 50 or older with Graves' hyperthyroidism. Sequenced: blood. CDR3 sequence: CASSLMGLAYNEQFF. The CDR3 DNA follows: TGTGCCAGCAGTTTAATGGGACTAGCCTACAATGAGCAGTTCTTC.